These 17 T cell receptor beta chains were all obtained from the same sample, sequenced in a study of T cell responses to AZD1222 COVID-19 vaccine. Clones were read by immunoSEQ multiplex PCR, and TCRdb kept only the in-frame ones, dropping some. The data hold 120,000 or so clones, with around 90% observed a single time. Source: peripheral blood, taken on day 0 of AZD1222 vaccination. These receptors were collected from an adult in good health.

This chain uses TRBV19 with TRBJ1-1, with 12 bases aligning to TRBD1. This CDR3 region has 14 residues. Germline V gives CDR1 LNHDA, CDR2 SQIVND (reference sequence). V was clipped by 3 bases and J by 7 bases; unmatched bases: 3. CDR3 loop: CASSMGQGAIEAFF. The CDR3, as DNA: TGTGCCAGTAGTATGGGACAGGGGGCGATTGAAGCTTTCTTT.

This clone was seen a handful of times. This sample also contains other DNA sequences that code for the same CDR3. V gene TRBV2 combines with J gene TRBJ2-7; a weak D match, TRBD2 (6 bases). Germline V lookup: CDR1 SNHLY, CDR2 FYNNEI. Trimming stripped 1 base from V and 0 bases from J, with 10 bases between. This CDR3 has 15 amino acids. Here the CDR3 DNA reads TGTGCCAGCAGTGAAGGGGCCGGGAGCTCCTACGAGCAGTACTTC. It specifies CASSEGAGSSYEQYF. Combining the CDR3 with reference TRBV2 and TRBJ2-7 gives the whole variable domain EPEVTQTPSHQVTQMGQEVILRCVPISNHLYFYWYRQILGQKVEFLVSFYNNEISEKSEIFDDQFSVERPDGSNFTLKIRSTKLEDSAMYFCASSEGAGSSYEQYFGPGTRLTVT.

This chain joins TRBV7-8 and TRBJ1-3, with 8 bases matching TRBD1. Per the germline V gene, CDR1 is SGHVS and CDR2 is FQNEAQ. This CDR3 comprises 15 residues. Trimming cost V 6 bases and J 3 bases; bases outside gene matches: 7. The CDR3 DNA is TGTGCCAGCAGTCTTGACAGGGGAGGTGGAAACACCATATATTTT. Its translation is CASSLDRGGGNTIYF.

V gene TRBV3-1 (or the pseudogene TRBV3-2) combines with J gene TRBJ1-2; unclear D gene. Looked up from germline, CDR1 is LGHDT and CDR2 is YNNKEL (reference sequence). Trimming stripped 0 bases from V and 1 base from J, with 15 bases between. The CDR3 is made up of 17 amino acids. This CDR3 is CASSQDLTARVNYGYTF. The CDR3 region has the DNA TGTGCCAGCAGCCAAGATCTTACGGCCAGAGTTAACTATGGCTACACCTTC.

The chain uses TRBV13 and TRBJ1-2, with 8 bases that match TRBD1. CDR1 is PRHDT, CDR2 FYEKMQ, per germline (reference sequence). This CDR3 has 15 amino acids. V was pared by 0 bases and J by 8 bases, with 8 bases of the junction left unmatched. Written as DNA, the CDR3 is TGTGCCAGCAGCTTAGGGGGCCCGGACAGGGTCGGCTACACCTTC. Protein sequence: CASSLGGPDRVGYTF.

The genes are TRBV11-2 and TRBJ2-7; 10 bases line up with TRBD2. This CDR3 contains 16 residues. The V segment lost 1 base and the J segment 7 bases; nucleotides outside the gene matches: 10. The germline CDR1 and CDR2 sequences are SGHAT and FQNNGV. The CDR3 DNA reads as TGTGCCAGCAGCTTAGTGGGTAGCGGGGGGCCGGGGGAGCAGTACTTC. Translation gives CASSLVGSGGPGEQYF.

The J gene is TRBJ1-4, the V gene TRBV28, with D perhaps matching TRBD1 (5 bases). In germline, CDR1 is MDHEN, CDR2 SYDVKM. V lost 5 bases and J lost 8, with 12 bases in between. CDR3 length: 13 residues. The CDR3 DNA reads TGTGCCAGCAGTATCAACAGGTTGGAAAAACTGTTTTTT. Translation gives CASSINRLEKLFF.

The chain is built from TRBV6-6 and TRBJ2-2; D call uncertain. From germline, CDR1 is MNHNY and CDR2 SVGAGI (reference sequence). V lost 6 bases, J lost 6 bases, and 8 bases lay in between. The CDR3 is 12 amino acids. As DNA, the CDR3 is TGTGCCAGCAGCCCTGCGGCCGGGGAGCTGTTTTTT. Translation gives CASSPAAGELFF.

The chain combines TRBV28 with TRBJ1-5; no definite D call. Trimming stripped 6 bases from V and 1 base from J, with 13 bases between. This CDR3 region has 15 residues. Germline V gives CDR1 MDHEN, CDR2 SYDVKM. CDR3: CASSPTDGSNQPQHF. The CDR3 region has the DNA TGTGCCAGCAGCCCTACCGACGGAAGCAATCAGCCCCAGCATTTT. Variable domain in full (rest from reference TRBV28 and TRBJ1-5): DVKVTQSSRYLVKRTGEKVFLECVQDMDHENMFWYRQDPGLGLRLIYFSYDVKMKEKGDIPEGYSVSREKKERFSLILESASTNQTSMYLCASSPTDGSNQPQHFGDGTRLSIL.

The chain is built from TRBV28 and TRBJ1-2; 12 nucleotides agree with TRBD1. J was trimmed by 12 bases and V by 6 bases; bases with no gene match: 8. Germline loops: CDR1 MDHEN, CDR2 SYDVKM. There are 13 residues in the CDR3. The CDR3 DNA follows: TGTGCCAGCAGGGACCGGGACAGGGGGCAGGACACCTTC. Encoded protein: CASRDRDRGQDTF.

This sequence joins TRBV18 and TRBJ1-1, with TRBD1 as a possible D gene (5 bases). Looked up from germline, CDR1 is KGHSH and CDR2 is LQKENI. CDR3 length: 16 residues. V lost 2 bases to trimming and J lost 3 bases, with 16 bases between them. In DNA, the CDR3 is TGTGCCAGCTCACCAGGGGTAGGGGCCCGTCACACTGAAGCTTTCTTT. Residues: CASSPGVGARHTEAFF.

The chain is built from TRBV7-9 and TRBJ2-2; TRBD2 matches 8 bases. This CDR3 comprises 16 residues. V trimming: 8 bases; J trimming: 0 bases; junction bases outside the gene matches: 8. Germline V gene data show CDR1 as SEHNR and CDR2 as FQNEAQ (reference sequence). CDR3 protein: CASGERLATNTGELFF. CDR3 sequence (DNA): TGTGCCAGCGGGGAAAGACTAGCGACGAACACCGGGGAGCTGTTTTTT. Based on the CDR3 plus reference TRBV7-9 and TRBJ2-2, the full variable domain is DTGVSQNPRHKITKRGQNVTFRCDPISEHNRLYWYRQTLGQGPEFLTYFQNEAQLEKSRLLSDRFSAERPKGSFSTLEIQRTEQGDSAMYLCASGERLATNTGELFFGEGSRLTVL.

V gene TRBV6-2 or TRBV6-3 combines with J gene TRBJ2-1; D assignment may be TRBD1 or TRBD2 (6 bases each). This CDR3 comprises 17 residues. The V gene lost 6 bases and the J gene lost 1 base, with 19 bases spanning the gap. Germline V gene sequence: CDR1 MNHEY, CDR2 SVGEGT. CDR3 residues: CASSHGGGVGSYNEQFF. CDR3 DNA: TGTGCCAGCAGCCATGGGGGCGGGGTGGGATCCTACAATGAGCAGTTCTTC.

CDR3 region: CASSFRDSNSPLHF. The CDR3, as DNA: TGTGCCAGCAGCTTCAGGGATAGTAACTCACCCCTCCACTTT. The rearrangement uses TRBV5-5 and TRBJ1-6, with TRBD1 as a possible D gene (5 bases). The CDR3 is made up of 14 amino acids. Germline loops: CDR1 SGHKS, CDR2 YYEKEE (reference sequence). V gave up 2 bases and J gave up 10 bases, with 13 bases separating them.

The chain combines TRBV9 with TRBJ1-5; no clear D gene. Trimming removed 0 bases from V and 2 bases from J, with 9 bases in between. Germline lookup yields CDR1 SGDLS and CDR2 YYNGEE. This CDR3 spans 15 amino acids. The CDR3 loop is CASSVGNARNQPQHF. The DNA of the CDR3 is TGTGCCAGCAGCGTAGGTAATGCGCGCAATCAGCCCCAGCATTTT.

The rearrangement joins TRBV28 to TRBJ2-1, with 13 positions matching TRBD2. Trimming removed 7 bases from V and 8 bases from J; junction bases left unmatched: 8. CDR1 is MDHEN, CDR2 SYDVKM, per germline. There are 15 residues in the CDR3. Here the CDR3 DNA reads TGTGCCAGCAAACAGGGACTAGCGGGGCACGATGAGCAGTTCTTC. Its protein product is CASKQGLAGHDEQFF.

The chain links TRBV30 to TRBJ1-4; weak D call: TRBD1 (5 bases). Germline V gene data show CDR1 as GTSNPN and CDR2 as SVGIG (reference sequence). The CDR3 totals 14 residues. The ends were cut back, 0 bases at V and 5 bases at J, with 10 bases in the middle. CDR3 sequence reads: CAWSVLGVNEKLFF. In DNA form, the CDR3 reads TGTGCCTGGAGTGTGTTAGGGGTAAATGAAAAACTGTTTTTT.